A single sample is the source of the 15 T cell receptor beta chains below, sequenced in a study of human T cells and chemical hapten exposure. TCRdb re-derived calls from the RACE reads in MiXCR, one entry per CDR3 protein. The sample lists around 80,000 distinct CDR3 sequences, under 10% seen once, with 1.5% in the top ten. As to time point: healthy volunteer bleed at 6 weeks. Before extraction, the whole blood was not fractionated, and total RNA was taken from it. Source material: whole blood. The receptors derive from a male donor in good health. Some clones in this sample may be carry-over from other donors' samples.

The table lists this clonotype with a few counts. This rearrangement joins TRBV7-6 to TRBJ2-7, with unresolved D. CDR3 size: 13 residues. From germline, CDR1 is SGHVS and CDR2 FNYEAQ. The ends were cut back, 1 base at V and 2 bases at J, with 6 bases in the middle. The CDR3 region is CASSLDPTYEQYF. CDR3 in DNA: TGTGCCAGCAGCTTAGATCCTACCTACGAGCAGTACTTC.

This clonotype was counted only a few times. The chain is built from TRBV12-3 or TRBV12-4 and TRBJ2-7, with TRBD1 as a possible D gene (6 bases). There are 14 residues in the CDR3. Trimming removed 6 bases at V and 3 bases at J, with 15 bases between. The chain's CDR3 is CASSYRAPYYEQYF. The CDR3 nucleotides are TGTGCCAGCAGCTACAGGGCCCCGTACTACGAGCAGTACTTC.

This clonotype was detected many times. The chain carries TRBV3-1 and TRBJ2-1, with 12 bases fitting TRBD2. Per germline, CDR1 LGHDT and CDR2 YNNKEL (reference sequence). The ends lost 2 bases at V and 15 bases at J; junction bases unmatched: 8. This CDR3 has 14 residues. CDR3: CASSQLAGGPRRFF. DNA of the CDR3: TGTGCCAGCAGCCAACTAGCGGGAGGGCCGCGTCGGTTCTTC.

CDR3 DNA: TGCAGCGTTTCCGGAGGTGGAGCGGGCGACCCAGATACGCAGTATTTT. Amino acid sequence: CSVSGGGAGDPDTQYF. The V and J genes are TRBV29-1 and TRBJ2-3, with D possibly being TRBD2 (6 bases). This CDR3 region has 16 residues. Trimming stripped 5 bases from V and 4 bases from J, with 22 bases between. Germline CDR1 is SQVTM and CDR2 is ANQGSEA.

In its sample, this clonotype was seen many times. The chain has TRBV6-5 and TRBJ1-1, with D unresolved. This CDR3 is 15 amino acids long. The V gene's germline CDR1 is MNHEY and CDR2 SVGAGI. V was shortened by 0 bases and J by 8 bases, with 16 bases between the two germline ends. The CDR3 loop is CASSYSEGPEWEAFF. The CDR3 DNA is TGTGCCAGCAGTTACTCGGAAGGCCCCGAATGGGAAGCTTTCTTT.

This clonotype was found many times. The genes are TRBV7-8 and TRBJ2-7; 12 bases are shared with TRBD1. There are 14 residues in the CDR3. The germline V gene encodes CDR1 SGHVS and CDR2 FQNEAQ. V was clipped by 6 bases and J by 3 bases; unmatched bases: 3. CDR3 sequence reads: CASRGTGGLYEQYF. CDR3 bases: TGTGCCAGCAGAGGGACAGGGGGCCTCTACGAGCAGTACTTC.

The chain combines TRBV10-3 with TRBJ1-4; the match to TRBD1 covers 8 bases. The germline V gene has CDR1 ENHRY and CDR2 SYGVKD. The length of the CDR3 is 17 residues. Trimming removed 0 bases from V and 2 bases from J; junction bases left unmatched: 5. DNA of the CDR3: TGTGCCATCAGTGAGTCCCGACAGGGGCGGACTAATGAAAAACTGTTTTTT. This sequence encodes CAISESRQGRTNEKLFF.

This clonotype came up a few times. The chain is built from TRBV12-3 or TRBV12-4 and TRBJ1-5, with unresolved D. With 2 bases removed from V and 6 bases from J, the gap between germline ends came to 17 bases. The CDR3 extends over 16 amino acids. The CDR3 sequence: CASSLNWALGGQPQHF. CDR3 sequence (DNA): TGTGCCAGCAGTTTAAACTGGGCCCTCGGTGGTCAGCCCCAGCATTTT.

The chain carries TRBV27 and TRBJ1-6; D is possibly TRBD1 (6 bases). CDR1 and CDR2 (germline): MNHEY, SMNVEV (reference sequence). CDR3 length equals 18 residues. V was clipped by 6 bases and J by 2 bases, with 20 bases between them. The CDR3, as DNA: TGTGCCAGCAGCTCGTCCGCAGGGGTTCCGACCTATAATTCACCCCTCCACTTT. The encoded protein is CASSSSAGVPTYNSPLHF.

There are many counts of this clonotype. The chain has TRBV15 and TRBJ1-1; a possible D gene is TRBD1 (5 bases). The CDR3 spans 15 residues. Trimming took off 0 bases at V and 5 bases at J, with 13 bases between the two ends. The germline gives CDR1 LNHNV, CDR2 YYDKDF (reference sequence). CDR3 region: CATSRDRGGWTEAFF. CDR3 nucleotide sequence: TGTGCCACCAGCAGAGATCGGGGCGGATGGACTGAAGCTTTCTTT.

This clonotype was detected only a few times. The genes are TRBV10-3 and TRBJ2-4; a possible D gene is TRBD2 (5 bases). The CDR3 length is 16 residues. Germline assignment: CDR1 ENHRY and CDR2 SYGVKD. Deletions cut 4 bases from V and 1 base from J, with 14 bases between. CDR3: CAISGDGGVAKNIQYF. The CDR3 nucleotides are TGTGCCATCAGTGGGGATGGAGGCGTTGCCAAAAACATTCAGTACTTC.

This clonotype was counted between two and nine times. The rearrangement uses TRBV12-3 or TRBV12-4 and TRBJ2-7, with 9 bases identical to TRBD1. Losses at the gene ends were 6 bases for V and 5 bases for J; bases not matched to a gene: 5. This CDR3 is built from 13 residues. CDR3 in amino acids: CASRWTGEDEQYF. CDR3 DNA sequence: TGTGCCAGCAGATGGACAGGGGAGGACGAGCAGTACTTC.

In its sample, this clonotype was seen a few times. The chain recombines TRBV5-1 with TRBJ1-1; 9 bases match TRBD1. The CDR3 is 16 residues long. Germline CDR1 and CDR2: SGHRS and YFSETQ. J gave up 0 bases and V 4 bases, and 7 bases lay outside the gene matches. The DNA for the CDR3 is TGCGCCAGCAGCCAATTACAGGGGGCAGTGAACACTGAAGCTTTCTTT. Translation gives CASSQLQGAVNTEAFF.

This clonotype was recorded a few times. The CDR3 DNA sequence: TGTGCCAGCAGCCCGGGACTAGCGGGATGGGAGCAGTACTTC. As protein: CASSPGLAGWEQYF. The V call is TRBV9, the J call TRBJ2-7; 13 nucleotides match TRBD2. This CDR3 is built from 14 residues. Per the germline V gene, CDR1 is SGDLS and CDR2 is YYNGEE. Trimming at V came to 4 bases and at J to 7 bases, leaving 5 bases not matched to a gene. The full variable domain, rest sourced from reference TRBV9 and TRBJ2-7, is DSGVTQTPKHLITATGQRVTLRCSPRSGDLSVYWYQQSLDQGLQFLIQYYNGEERAKGNILERFSAQQFPDLHSELNLSSLELGDSALYFCASSPGLAGWEQYFGPGTRLTVT.

This clonotype was recorded at least ten times. The gene calls are TRBV27 and TRBJ1-5; no definite D call. Germline CDR1 and CDR2: MNHEY and SMNVEV (reference sequence). This CDR3 contains 15 residues. V was trimmed by 6 bases and J by 0 bases, leaving 12 bases between them. The CDR3 protein is CASRIRHHSNQPQHF. As DNA, the CDR3 is TGTGCCAGCAGAATAAGACATCATAGCAATCAGCCCCAGCATTTT.